This T cell receptor (beta chain) was sequenced in a study of human T cells and chemical hapten exposure. Across the whole study: The use of 2% DPC on about 2 cm by about 2 cm of upper inner arm skin constituted sensitization.

Time point specified: patch test 1, 2 weeks after DPC sensitization. Indicated treatment: therapeutic diphenylcyclopropenone sensitization with weekly scalp DPC. The template was total RNA from unfractionated whole blood. Each CDR3 protein gets one entry after TCRdb re-called the RACE reads with MiXCR. The sample shows about 120,000 distinct CDR3 sequences, 12% to 15% of them seen only once. Study findings and constraints: Significantly greater numbers of large CDR3 similarity clusters came from expanded TCRs than from controls.

The CDR3 has 13 residues. The germline CDR1 and CDR2 sequences are LNHNV and YYDKDF (reference sequence). V lost 0 bases and J 10 bases, leaving 9 bases between the germline ends. This clonotype was seen just once. The antigen is unknown. This specimen consisted of whole blood, obtained in connection with sensitization to the hapten diphenylcyclopropenone (DPC). This receptor was obtained from a man aged 18 to 30 with alopecia areata. Some clones in this sample may be carry-over from other donors' samples. V gene TRBV15 combines with J gene TRBJ2-2; unclear D gene. CDR3 protein: CATSRDMEKELFF. DNA for the CDR3: TGTGCCACCAGCAGAGATATGGAAAAGGAGCTGTTTTTT.